The table lists the clone carrying this T cell receptor beta chain with a few counts. The antigen remains undetermined. This CDR3 has 14 residues. Germline values: CDR1 MGHRA, CDR2 YSYEKL. V lost 6 bases and J 5 bases, leaving 13 bases between the germline ends. The entry originates in a study of T-cell reconstitution after alpha-beta-depleted transplantation in children. The study, taken as a whole, reports: Most T-cell counts and diversity one year after the transplant came from T cells that were newly produced. Two months or so post-transplant, alpha-beta T cells reportedly derived from several hundred expanded graft clones.

TCRbeta library construction was performed incorporating unique molecular identifiers. TCRdb reprocessed the PCR reads via MiXCR and lists one record per CDR3 protein. This table holds a few hundred thousand distinct CDR3 sequences, roughly 43% found once. Sequences were derived from PBMCs, sampled before TCRalphabeta/CD19-depleted stem cell transplant. This chain uses TRBV4-1 with TRBJ1-4; TRBD1 might be the D (6 bases). This sequence originates from a girl aged 2-10 years with aplastic anemia, due to receive a stem cell transplant. CDR3 protein: CASRRGRGNEKLFF. In nucleotides, the CDR3 is TGCGCCAGCAGGAGGGGGAGGGGAAATGAAAAACTGTTTTTT.